This T cell receptor beta chain is drawn from a study of blood T cells in healthy people across ages (dated by TCRdb to the mid-2010s). Study-wide context: In model experiments, template switching captured roughly one uniquely barcoded TCR beta cDNA molecule for every two T cells. Using deep sequencing normalized with unique cDNA molecular identifiers, the study measured how TCR beta repertoire diversity changes with age. Four age groups were formed from the donors: young (average 16 years), middle-aged (around 37), aged (62) and long-lived (less than 85). Two additional independent replicas of 1 million unique cDNA reads from the same blood draw were analyzed for two donors (one aged 18 to 30 and one aged 80 or older).

The donors were roughly 39 Caucasian individuals from Russia, aged roughly 6 to 100 years, who were systemically healthy. About 9.6 milliliters of peripheral blood were collected from each donor into EDTA-treated Vacutainer tubes. Ficoll-Paque density-gradient centrifugation was used to isolate PBMCs, with at least 6.5 million per sample. Total RNA, at least 6 micrograms per sample, was extracted from PBMCs with Trizol reagent. For every donor, an aliquot of PBMCs went through flow cytometry to measure the percentages of naive CD45RAhigh/CD27high T cells. Based on the germline V gene (reference sequence), the CDR1 and CDR2 sequences are LNHNV and YYDKDF. V drops 0 bases and J drops 4 bases, leaving 6 bases in between. CDR3 length: 14 amino acids, cysteine to phenylalanine. Just CDR3 DNA is preserved here, 42 bases in frame from base 1. Library preparation was by 5' RACE. Sequencing relied on an Illumina HiSeq 2500. A second PCR of roughly 6 to 11 cycles was run with a J-beta primer mix and a sample-barcoded 5' primer. A unique molecular identifier was introduced onto each TCR beta cDNA molecule by a template-switch 5' adaptor carrying 12 random nucleotides. At least 2.5 million CDR3-containing paired-end reads were obtained from each sample. First-strand cDNA synthesis was performed from all RNA using the Mint cDNA synthesis kit, with priming by a TRBC-specific oligonucleotide. Following uracil-DNA glycosylase treatment, a first 18-cycle PCR with universal primers M1SS and BC2_uni_R was performed on all cDNA. On the study's bioinformatics: For normalization, 1 million high-quality reads, each with a distinct molecular identifier, were randomly selected from each sample. Reads sharing molecular identifiers were discarded rather than binned into consensus sequences. MiTCR, with a Q25 quality threshold and the strictest error-elimination algorithm, was used for CDR3 identification, clonotype clustering and error correction. A nonparametric unseen species model using Euler transformation provided a lower-bound estimate of total TCR beta diversity. TCRdb applied fastp at Q25 and MiXCR to the public reads, then kept only in-frame beta chains. CDR3 protein duplicates are merged, each entry listing the most common genes and DNA. Here the V and J calls rest on TCRdb's processing, not on the authors' analysis. This sample is represented by fewer than 1,200,000 distinct CDR3 sequences; almost 25% of them were singletons. Clones ranked in the top ten supply 0.65% to 0.75% of the sample.

Overall study results and their limits: Compared with the aged group, more naive CD4+ T cells, fewer expanded clones and increased TCR diversity were shown by the long-lived group, suggesting age selection. Because donor CMV infection status was unknown, age-related changes in expanded clonotypes were potentially confounded. There was a strong correlation between observed TCR beta diversity and the percentage of naive T cells measured by flow cytometry. Observed TCR beta diversity per million T cells fell roughly linearly with age, and a significant reduction was already apparent by age approximately 41. Estimates of total diversity from one million sequenced T cells were regarded as lower bounds and underestimates. Bulk unsorted PBMC profiling prevented conclusive comparison of naive and antigen-experienced compartments.

On this clonotype itself: The antigen this receptor binds is unknown. Per-base qualities were not stored, and no clone one base away is much larger.

These data also formed part of another study, on T cells of mothers and their children. Reported in the second study: Nine systemically healthy Caucasian individuals, comprising three mothers and their six children, were included as donors. cDNA synthesis used all of the extracted RNA, with 1.5 ug of RNA in each 15 ul reaction. In the second PCR, the M1S primer introduced both the sample barcodes and 2-4 random nucleotides. Over 8 million TCR beta CDR3 reads came from each mother, compared with 3.3 million or so reads from each child. Thymic selection similarly shapes TCR recombination output in related and unrelated pairs, with minor effect from inherited differences. Normalized repertoire overlap was always slightly but never significantly higher in related than unrelated mother-child pairs. With a sensitivity of approximately 92 clones per million clonotypes, no persistent microchimeric T cell clones were detected. In the study, deep NGS was used to compare the TCR beta repertoires of mothers and children, and features distinguishing related mother-child pairs from unrelated individuals were sought. On average, the children were roughly 12 +/- 4 years old, while the mothers were 40 +/- 4 years old. After adapter ligation with NEBNext reagents, the libraries were sequenced on Illumina HiSeq 2000 with 100+100 nt paired-end reads. Mother and child libraries were prepared a month apart and sequenced in separate runs to prevent cross-contamination. For each donor, somewhere between roughly 450,000 and 2,000,000 distinct TCR beta clonotypes were identified. Naive TCR beta clonotypes were estimated from low-frequency clonotypes matched to each donor's FACS-determined naive share, without sorting.

The sample was blood. The source of this sequence is a girl aged 2 to 9 in good health. This chain is built from TRBV15 and TRBJ1-4, with an unclear D gene assignment. The CDR3 is CATSRDPSNEKLFF. The nucleotides read TGTGCCACCAGCAGAGATCCTAGTAATGAAAAACTGTTTTTT.